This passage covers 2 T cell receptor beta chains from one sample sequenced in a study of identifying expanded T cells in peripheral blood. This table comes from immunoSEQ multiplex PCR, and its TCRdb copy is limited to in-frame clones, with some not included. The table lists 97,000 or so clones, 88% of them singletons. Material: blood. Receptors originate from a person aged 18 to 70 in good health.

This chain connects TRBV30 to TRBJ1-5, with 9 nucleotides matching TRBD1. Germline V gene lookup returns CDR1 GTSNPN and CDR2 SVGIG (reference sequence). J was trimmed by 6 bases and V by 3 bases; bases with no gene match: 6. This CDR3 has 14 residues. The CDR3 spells CAWSPGQGSQPQHF. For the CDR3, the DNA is TGTGCCTGGAGCCCCGGACAGGGGAGTCAGCCCCAGCATTTT.

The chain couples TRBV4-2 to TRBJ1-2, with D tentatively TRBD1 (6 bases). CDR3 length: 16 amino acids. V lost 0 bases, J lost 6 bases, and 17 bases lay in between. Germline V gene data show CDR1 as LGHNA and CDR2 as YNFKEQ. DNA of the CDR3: TGTGCCAGCAGCCAAGATTGGGGAGGGGGGGCCGATGGCTACACCTTC. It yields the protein CASSQDWGGGADGYTF.